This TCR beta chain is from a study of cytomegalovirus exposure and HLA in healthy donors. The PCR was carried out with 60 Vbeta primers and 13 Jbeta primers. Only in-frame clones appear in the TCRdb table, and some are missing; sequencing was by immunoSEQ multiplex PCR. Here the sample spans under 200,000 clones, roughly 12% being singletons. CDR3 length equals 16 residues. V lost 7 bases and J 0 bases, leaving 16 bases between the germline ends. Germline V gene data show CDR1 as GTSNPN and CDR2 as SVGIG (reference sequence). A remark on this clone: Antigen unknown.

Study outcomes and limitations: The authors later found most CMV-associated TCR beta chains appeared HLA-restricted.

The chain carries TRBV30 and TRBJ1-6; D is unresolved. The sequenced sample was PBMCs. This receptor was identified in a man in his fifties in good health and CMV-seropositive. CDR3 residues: CAFRALQSSYNSPLHF. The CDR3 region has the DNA TGTGCCTTCCGCGCCCTCCAAAGCTCCTATAATTCACCCCTCCACTTT.